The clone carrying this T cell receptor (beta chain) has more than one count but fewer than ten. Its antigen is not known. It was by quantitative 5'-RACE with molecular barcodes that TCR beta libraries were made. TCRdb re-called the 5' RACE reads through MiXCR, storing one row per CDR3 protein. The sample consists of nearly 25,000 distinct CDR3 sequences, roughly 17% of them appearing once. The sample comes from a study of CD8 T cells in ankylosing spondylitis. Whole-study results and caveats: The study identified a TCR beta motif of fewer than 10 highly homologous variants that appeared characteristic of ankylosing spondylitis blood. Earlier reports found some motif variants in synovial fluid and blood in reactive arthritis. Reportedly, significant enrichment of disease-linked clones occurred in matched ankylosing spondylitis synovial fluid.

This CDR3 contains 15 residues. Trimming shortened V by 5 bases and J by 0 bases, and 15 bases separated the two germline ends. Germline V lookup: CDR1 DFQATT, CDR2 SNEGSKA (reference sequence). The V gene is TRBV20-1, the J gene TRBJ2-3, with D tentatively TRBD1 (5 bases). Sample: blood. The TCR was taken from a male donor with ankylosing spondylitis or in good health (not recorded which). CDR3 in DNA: TGCAGTGCTCCTGGGGCCCCGCGTAGCACAGATACGCAGTATTTT. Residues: CSAPGAPRSTDTQYF.